A single sample is the source of the 10 T cell receptor beta chains below, sequenced in a study of post-analysis software for immune sequencing data. Carried by the TCR beta cDNA libraries were unique molecular identifiers. TCRdb passed the PCR reads through MiXCR, listing each CDR3 protein once. The sample records 150,000 or so distinct CDR3 sequences, 35% to 40% being singletons. Sequencing was performed on blood, taken after autologous hematopoietic stem cell transplantation. The origin of the receptors is a girl aged 10 to 17 with multiple sclerosis.

Only a few counts were recorded for this clonotype. V gene TRBV7-6 combines with J gene TRBJ2-3, with a possible D match to TRBD2 (5 bases). V gave up 0 bases and J gave up 4 bases, with 23 bases separating them. Germline CDR1 and CDR2: SGHVS and FNYEAQ. The CDR3 extends over 19 amino acids. The CDR3 nucleotides read TGTGCCAGCAGCTTAGCACCCCCTTTTCGCAGCGGAAAGGCAGATACGCAGTATTTT. This encodes CASSLAPPFRSGKADTQYF. The entire variable domain, with the rest obtained from reference TRBV7-6 and TRBJ2-3, is as follows: GAGVSQSPRYKVTKRGQDVALRCDPISGHVSLYWYRQALGQGPEFLTYFNYEAQQDKSGLPNDRFSAERPEGSISTLTIQRTEQRDSAMYRCASSLAPPFRSGKADTQYFGPGTRLTVL.

This clonotype was observed many times. The gene calls are TRBV6-1 and TRBJ1-2; D gene ambiguous. Germline values: CDR1 MNHNS, CDR2 SASEGT. Trimming pared 6 bases from V and 4 bases from J, leaving 24 bases between. The CDR3 length is 17 residues. The CDR3 spells CASRPRQVLLASYGYTF. The CDR3 coding sequence is TGTGCCAGCAGGCCACGGCAGGTTCTACTCGCTTCCTATGGCTACACCTTC.

The genes are TRBV29-1 and TRBJ1-2, with D perhaps matching TRBD1 (5 bases). Germline-derived CDR1 and CDR2 are SQVTM and ANQGSEA. The CDR3 spans 13 residues. V lost 5 bases and J lost 2, with 12 bases in between. The DNA for the CDR3 is TGCAGCGTTTTTGGGACGCCAAACTATGGCTACACCTTC. Amino acids: CSVFGTPNYGYTF.

The chain has TRBV5-8 and TRBJ2-7, with no clear D. CDR1 and CDR2 (germline): SGHTS, YDEGEE. With 5 bases removed from V and 1 base from J, the gap between germline ends came to 4 bases. CDR3 length: 11 residues. For the CDR3, the DNA is TGTGCCAGCAGGGAGTCCTACGAGCAGTACTTC. Translating it yields CASRESYEQYF.

This clonotype has a handful of counts. The chain employs TRBV6-1 and TRBJ2-3; the D gene could be TRBD1 or TRBD2 (5 bases each). CDR3 length equals 16 residues. V lost 2 bases, J lost 5 bases, and 17 bases lay in between. Germline V gene lookup returns CDR1 MNHNS and CDR2 SASEGT. CDR3 bases: TGTGCCAGCAGTGAATGGGACGCAGGGAACGAAGATACGCAGTATTTT. Its translation is CASSEWDAGNEDTQYF.

The chain carries TRBV2 and TRBJ2-7, with a tentative D call TRBD2 (6 bases). V lost 6 bases and J 0 bases, leaving 12 bases between the germline ends. The CDR3 is made up of 14 amino acids. Germline loops: CDR1 SNHLY, CDR2 FYNNEI. In nucleotides, the CDR3 is TGTGCCAGCAGACTAGCAGGGACCTCCTACGAGCAGTACTTC. As protein: CASRLAGTSYEQYF.

This clonotype was found a few times. The rearrangement joins TRBV6-1 to TRBJ2-5; 7 nucleotides line up with TRBD1. The junction had 11 bases not matched to a gene; V was cut back by 0 bases and J by 4 bases. CDR3 length equals 17 residues. CDR1 and CDR2 (germline): MNHNS, SASEGT. The CDR3 coding sequence is TGTGCCAGCAGTGAAGCGCGGTTCGGGACAGAGGGAGAGACCCAGTACTTC. Amino acids: CASSEARFGTEGETQYF.

The J gene is TRBJ1-2, the V gene TRBV7-2; the D is unclear. The germline V and J ends were trimmed by 5 bases and 0 bases, with 13 bases remaining between them. The CDR3 is 15 amino acids. From germline, CDR1 is SGHTA and CDR2 FQGNSA. The CDR3 spells CASSPSPGSNYGYTF. CDR3 in DNA: TGTGCCAGCAGCCCGAGCCCGGGCTCTAACTATGGCTACACCTTC.

The CDR3 DNA reads as TGTGCCACCCGTAGCGGGATGACCTCCTACAATGAGCAGTTCTTC. Amino acids: CATRSGMTSYNEQFF. The genes are TRBV10-3 and TRBJ2-1; 8 bases are shared with TRBD2. The CDR3 spans 15 residues. V lost 10 bases and J lost 0; bases outside the gene matches: 8. Germline loops: CDR1 ENHRY, CDR2 SYGVKD.

This sequence joins TRBV7-3 and TRBJ1-4, with D tentatively TRBD1 (5 bases). Trimming removed 5 bases from V and 3 bases from J, with 7 bases in between. The CDR3 loop spans 13 amino acids. The germline CDR1 and CDR2 sequences are SGHTA and FQGTGA. CDR3 DNA: TGTGCCAGCAGCCCGGGGGCTAATGAAAAACTGTTTTTT. Translating gives CASSPGANEKLFF.